The T cell receptor beta chain under discussion was sequenced for a study of blood T cell repertoires in COVID-19. About the research overall: Both acute and convalescent COVID-19 samples were obtained from the United States, Italy and Spain. PBMCs, B-cell-depleted T cells, or T cells provided the cDNA or gDNA that made up the material.

Original processing methods: For nucleated cells, counts were estimated from reference gene primer amplification. TCRdb's table, derived via immunoSEQ multiplex PCR, lists solely in-frame clones and lacks some. The D gene and trimming were derived from the DNA, and the V and J assignments and clone size from that table. Found here are more than 95,000 clones, 70% to 85% of them singletons; the top ten hold roughly 2.5%. V lost 5 bases and J lost 3, with 11 bases in between. The germline V gene has CDR1 SGHTA and CDR2 FQGTGA. The CDR3 spans 13 residues. Sequencing was done on a sample of peripheral blood. The chain is built from TRBV7-3 and TRBJ2-7; weak D call: TRBD1 (6 bases). The TCR originated in a man in his forties or fifties with acute or convalescent COVID-19. The CDR3 nucleotides are TGTGCCAGCAGCGCAGGGGTCTGCTACGAGCAGTACTTC. It yields the protein CASSAGVCYEQYF.